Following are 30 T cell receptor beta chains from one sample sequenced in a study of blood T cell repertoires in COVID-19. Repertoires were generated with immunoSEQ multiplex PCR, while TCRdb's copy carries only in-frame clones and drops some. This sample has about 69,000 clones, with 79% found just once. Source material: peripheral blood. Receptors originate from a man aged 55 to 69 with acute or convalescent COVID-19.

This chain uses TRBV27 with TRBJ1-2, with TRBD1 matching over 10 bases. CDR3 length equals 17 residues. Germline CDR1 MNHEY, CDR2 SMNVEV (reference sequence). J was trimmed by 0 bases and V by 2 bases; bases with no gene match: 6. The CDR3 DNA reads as TGTGCCAGCAGTTTAAAGGGACAGGGGATAACTAACTATGGCTACACCTTC. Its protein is CASSLKGQGITNYGYTF.

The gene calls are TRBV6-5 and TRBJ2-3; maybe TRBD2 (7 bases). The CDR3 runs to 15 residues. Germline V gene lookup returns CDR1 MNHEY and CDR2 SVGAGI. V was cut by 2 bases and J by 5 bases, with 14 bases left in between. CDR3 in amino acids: CASSYMGGLIDTQYF. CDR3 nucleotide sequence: TGTGCCAGCAGTTACATGGGGGGGCTTATAGATACGCAGTATTTT.

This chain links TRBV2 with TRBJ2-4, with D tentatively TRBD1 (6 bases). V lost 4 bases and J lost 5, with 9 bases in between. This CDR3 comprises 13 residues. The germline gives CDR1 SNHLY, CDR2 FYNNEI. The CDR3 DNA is TGTGCCAGCAGTGCGAACAGGGAAAACATTCAGTACTTC. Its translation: CASSANRENIQYF.

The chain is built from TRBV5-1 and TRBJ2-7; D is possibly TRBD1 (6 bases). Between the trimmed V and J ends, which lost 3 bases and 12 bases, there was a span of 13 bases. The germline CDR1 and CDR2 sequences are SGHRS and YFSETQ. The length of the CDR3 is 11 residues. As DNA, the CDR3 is TGCGCCAGCAGCTCGGACAGAGTTTCGTACTTC. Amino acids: CASSSDRVSYF.

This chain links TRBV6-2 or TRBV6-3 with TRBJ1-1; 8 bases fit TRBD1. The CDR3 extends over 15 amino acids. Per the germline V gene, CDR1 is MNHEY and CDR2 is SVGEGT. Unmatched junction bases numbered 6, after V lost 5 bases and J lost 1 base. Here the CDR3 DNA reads TGTGCCAGCAGTACGAACAGGGGGAAGAACACTGAAGCTTTCTTT. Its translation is CASSTNRGKNTEAFF.

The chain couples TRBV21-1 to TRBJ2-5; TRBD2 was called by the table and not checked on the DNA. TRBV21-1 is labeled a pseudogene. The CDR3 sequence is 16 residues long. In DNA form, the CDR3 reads TGTGCCAGCAGCAAAGGAACTAGCGGGGTAGAAGAGACCCAGTACTTC. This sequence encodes CASSKGTSGVEETQYF.

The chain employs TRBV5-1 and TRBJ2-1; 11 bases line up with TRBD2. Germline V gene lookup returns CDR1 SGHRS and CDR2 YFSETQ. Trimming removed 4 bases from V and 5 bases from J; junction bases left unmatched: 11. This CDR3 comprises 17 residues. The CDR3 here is CASSNTRTSGLHNEQFF. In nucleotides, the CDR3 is TGCGCCAGCAGCAACACCCGGACTAGCGGGCTCCACAATGAGCAGTTCTTC.

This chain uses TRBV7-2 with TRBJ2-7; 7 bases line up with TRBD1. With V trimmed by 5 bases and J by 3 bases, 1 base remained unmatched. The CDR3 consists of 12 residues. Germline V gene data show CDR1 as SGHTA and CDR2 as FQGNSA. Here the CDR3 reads CASSRQGYEQYF. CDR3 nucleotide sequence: TGTGCCAGCAGCCGACAGGGCTACGAGCAGTACTTC. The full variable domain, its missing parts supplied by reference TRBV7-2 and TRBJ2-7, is GAGVSQSPSNKVTEKGKDVELRCDPISGHTALYWYRQSLGQGLEFLIYFQGNSAPDKSGLPSDRFSAERTGGSVSTLTIQRTQQEDSAVYLCASSRQGYEQYFGPGTRLTVT.

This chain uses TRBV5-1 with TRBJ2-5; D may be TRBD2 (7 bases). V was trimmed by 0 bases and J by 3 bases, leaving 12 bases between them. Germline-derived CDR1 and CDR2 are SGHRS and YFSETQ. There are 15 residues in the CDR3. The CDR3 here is CASSLGGGSEETQYF. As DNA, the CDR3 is TGCGCCAGCAGCTTGGGGGGGGGCTCGGAAGAGACCCAGTACTTC.

The CDR3 region has the DNA TGTGCCAGCAGCTTCAGGGGGCCAGAAGAGACCCAGTACTTC. It is translated as CASSFRGPEETQYF. This chain links TRBV7-2 with TRBJ2-5; 8 nucleotides match TRBD1. Losses at the gene ends were 3 bases for V and 3 bases for J; bases not matched to a gene: 3. Germline V gives CDR1 SGHTA, CDR2 FQGNSA. The CDR3 sequence is 14 residues long.

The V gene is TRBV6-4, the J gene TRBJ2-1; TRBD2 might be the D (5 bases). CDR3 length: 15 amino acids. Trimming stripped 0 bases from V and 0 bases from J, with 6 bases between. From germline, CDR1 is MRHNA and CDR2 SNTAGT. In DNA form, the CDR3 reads TGTGCCAGCAGTGACTCGAGCGGCTCCTACAATGAGCAGTTCTTC. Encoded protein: CASSDSSGSYNEQFF.

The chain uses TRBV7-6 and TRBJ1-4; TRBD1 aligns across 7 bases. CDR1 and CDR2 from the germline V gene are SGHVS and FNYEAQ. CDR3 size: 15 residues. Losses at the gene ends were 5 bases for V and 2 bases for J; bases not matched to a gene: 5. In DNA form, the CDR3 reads TGTGCCAGCAGCCGCGCGGGACAGACTAATGAAAAACTGTTTTTT. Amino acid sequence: CASSRAGQTNEKLFF.

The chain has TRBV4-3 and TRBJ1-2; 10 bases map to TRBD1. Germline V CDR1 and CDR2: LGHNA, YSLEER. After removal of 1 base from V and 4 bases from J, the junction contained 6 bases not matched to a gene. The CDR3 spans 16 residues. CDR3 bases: TGCGCCAGCAGCCAAGGTCCGACAGGGGGCGGCTATGGCTACACCTTC. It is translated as CASSQGPTGGGYGYTF.

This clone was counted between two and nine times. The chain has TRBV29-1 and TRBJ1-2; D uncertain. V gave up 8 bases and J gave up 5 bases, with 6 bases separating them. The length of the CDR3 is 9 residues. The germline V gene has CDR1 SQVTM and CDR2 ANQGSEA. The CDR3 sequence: CSTEYGYTF. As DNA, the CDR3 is TGCAGCACAGAATATGGCTACACCTTC.

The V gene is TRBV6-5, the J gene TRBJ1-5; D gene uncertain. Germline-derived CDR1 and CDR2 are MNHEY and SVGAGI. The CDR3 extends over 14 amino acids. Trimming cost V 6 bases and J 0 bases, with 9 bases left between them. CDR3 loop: CASRYTHSNQPQHF. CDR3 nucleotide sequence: TGTGCCAGCAGATATACTCATAGCAATCAGCCCCAGCATTTT.

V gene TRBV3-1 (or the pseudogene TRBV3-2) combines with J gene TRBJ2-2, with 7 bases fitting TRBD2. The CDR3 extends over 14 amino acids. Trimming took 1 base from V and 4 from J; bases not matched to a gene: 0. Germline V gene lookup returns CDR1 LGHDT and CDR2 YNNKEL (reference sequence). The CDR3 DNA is TGTGCCAGCAGCCAAGGGGGGGGCACCGGGGAGCTGTTTTTT. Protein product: CASSQGGGTGELFF.

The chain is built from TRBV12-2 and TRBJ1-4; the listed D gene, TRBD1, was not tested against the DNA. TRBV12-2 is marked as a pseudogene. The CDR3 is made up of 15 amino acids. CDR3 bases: TGTGCAAGTCCGGAACGGCACAGAGACAATGAAAAACTGTTTTTT. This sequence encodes CASPERHRDNEKLFF.

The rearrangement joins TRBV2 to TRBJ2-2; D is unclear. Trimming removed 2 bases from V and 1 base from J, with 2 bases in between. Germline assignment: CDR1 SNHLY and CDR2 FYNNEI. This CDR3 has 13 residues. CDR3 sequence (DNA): TGTGCCAGCAGTGAACGGAACACCGGGGAGCTGTTTTTT. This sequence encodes CASSERNTGELFF. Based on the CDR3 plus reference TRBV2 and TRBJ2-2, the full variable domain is EPEVTQTPSHQVTQMGQEVILRCVPISNHLYFYWYRQILGQKVEFLVSFYNNEISEKSEIFDDQFSVERPDGSNFTLKIRSTKLEDSAMYFCASSERNTGELFFGEGSRLTVL.

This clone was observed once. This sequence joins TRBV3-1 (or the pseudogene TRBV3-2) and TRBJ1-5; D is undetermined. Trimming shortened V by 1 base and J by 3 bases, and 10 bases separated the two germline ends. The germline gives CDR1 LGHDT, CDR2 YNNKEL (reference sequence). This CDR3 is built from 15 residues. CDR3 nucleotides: TGTGCCAGCAGCCAAGGAAGGAGCGCCAATCAGCCCCAGCATTTT. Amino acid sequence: CASSQGRSANQPQHF.

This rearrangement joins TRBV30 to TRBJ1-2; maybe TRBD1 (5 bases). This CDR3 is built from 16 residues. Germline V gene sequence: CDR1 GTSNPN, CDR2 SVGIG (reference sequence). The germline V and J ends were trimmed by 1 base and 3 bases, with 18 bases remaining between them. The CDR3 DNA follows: TGTGCCTGGAGTGCTCGGTCAGGGATGTTGGACTATGGCTACACCTTC. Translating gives CAWSARSGMLDYGYTF.

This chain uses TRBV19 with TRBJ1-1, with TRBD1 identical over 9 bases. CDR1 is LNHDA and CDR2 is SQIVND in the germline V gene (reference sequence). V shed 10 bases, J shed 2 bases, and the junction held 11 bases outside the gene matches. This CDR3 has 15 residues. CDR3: CATKVGQGFNTEAFF. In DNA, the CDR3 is TGTGCCACCAAAGTGGGACAGGGCTTCAACACTGAAGCTTTCTTT.

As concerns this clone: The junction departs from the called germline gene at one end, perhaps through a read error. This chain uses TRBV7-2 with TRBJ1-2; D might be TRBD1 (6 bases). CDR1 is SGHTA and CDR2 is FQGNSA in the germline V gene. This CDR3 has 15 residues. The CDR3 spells CASSLAGGGLRGYTF. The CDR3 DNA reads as TGTGCCAGCAGTTTAGCCGGCGGGGGCCTGAGGGGCTACACCTTC.

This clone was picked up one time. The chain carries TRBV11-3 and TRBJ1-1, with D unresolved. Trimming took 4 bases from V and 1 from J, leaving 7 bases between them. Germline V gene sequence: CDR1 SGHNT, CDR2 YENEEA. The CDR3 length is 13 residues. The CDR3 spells CASSSRGNTEAFF. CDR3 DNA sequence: TGTGCCAGCAGCTCCCGGGGGAACACTGAAGCTTTCTTT.

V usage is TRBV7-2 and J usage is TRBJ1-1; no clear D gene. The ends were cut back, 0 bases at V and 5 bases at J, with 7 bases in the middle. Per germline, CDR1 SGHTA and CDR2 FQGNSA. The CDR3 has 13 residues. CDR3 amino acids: CASSLARGTEAFF. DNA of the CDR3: TGTGCCAGCAGCTTAGCGCGAGGGACTGAAGCTTTCTTT.

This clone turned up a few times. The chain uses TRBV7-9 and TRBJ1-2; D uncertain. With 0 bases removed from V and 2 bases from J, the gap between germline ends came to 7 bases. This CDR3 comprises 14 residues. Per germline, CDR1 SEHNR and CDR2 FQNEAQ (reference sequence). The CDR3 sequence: CASSLAKLNYGYTF. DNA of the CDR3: TGTGCCAGCAGCTTAGCGAAACTGAACTATGGCTACACCTTC.

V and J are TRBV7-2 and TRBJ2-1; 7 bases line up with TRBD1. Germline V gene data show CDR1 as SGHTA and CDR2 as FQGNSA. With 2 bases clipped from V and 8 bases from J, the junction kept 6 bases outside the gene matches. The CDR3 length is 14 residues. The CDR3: CASSLRQGLDEQFF. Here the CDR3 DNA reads TGTGCCAGCAGCTTACGACAGGGTTTGGATGAGCAGTTCTTC. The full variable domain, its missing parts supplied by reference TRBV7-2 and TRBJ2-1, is GAGVSQSPSNKVTEKGKDVELRCDPISGHTALYWYRQSLGQGLEFLIYFQGNSAPDKSGLPSDRFSAERTGGSVSTLTIQRTQQEDSAVYLCASSLRQGLDEQFFGPGTRLTVL.

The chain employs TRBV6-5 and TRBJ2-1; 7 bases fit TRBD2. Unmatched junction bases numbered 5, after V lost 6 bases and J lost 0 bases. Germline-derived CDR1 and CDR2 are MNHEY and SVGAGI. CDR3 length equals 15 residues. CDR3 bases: TGTGCCAGCAGCCGCGGGGGAAGCTCCTACAATGAGCAGTTCTTC. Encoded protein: CASSRGGSSYNEQFF.

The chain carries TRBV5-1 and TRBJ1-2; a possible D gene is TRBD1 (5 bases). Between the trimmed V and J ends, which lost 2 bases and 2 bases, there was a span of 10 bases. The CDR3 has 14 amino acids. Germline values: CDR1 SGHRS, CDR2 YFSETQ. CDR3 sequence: CASSLSSGNYGYTF. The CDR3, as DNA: TGCGCCAGCAGCTTAAGTTCAGGGAACTATGGCTACACCTTC.

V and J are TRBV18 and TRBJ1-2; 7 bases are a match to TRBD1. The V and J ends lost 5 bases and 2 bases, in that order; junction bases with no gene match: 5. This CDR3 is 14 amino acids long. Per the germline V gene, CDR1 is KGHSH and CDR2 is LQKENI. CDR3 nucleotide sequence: TGTGCCAGCTCAAGCAAACAGGGGAACTATGGCTACACCTTC. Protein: CASSSKQGNYGYTF.

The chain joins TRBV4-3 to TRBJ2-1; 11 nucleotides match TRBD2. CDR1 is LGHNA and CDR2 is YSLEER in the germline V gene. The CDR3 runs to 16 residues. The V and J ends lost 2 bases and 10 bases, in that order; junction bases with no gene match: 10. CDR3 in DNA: TGCGCCAGCAGCCAACGGGGTAGCGGGGGGGCGGAGGAGCAGTTCTTC. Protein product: CASSQRGSGGAEEQFF.